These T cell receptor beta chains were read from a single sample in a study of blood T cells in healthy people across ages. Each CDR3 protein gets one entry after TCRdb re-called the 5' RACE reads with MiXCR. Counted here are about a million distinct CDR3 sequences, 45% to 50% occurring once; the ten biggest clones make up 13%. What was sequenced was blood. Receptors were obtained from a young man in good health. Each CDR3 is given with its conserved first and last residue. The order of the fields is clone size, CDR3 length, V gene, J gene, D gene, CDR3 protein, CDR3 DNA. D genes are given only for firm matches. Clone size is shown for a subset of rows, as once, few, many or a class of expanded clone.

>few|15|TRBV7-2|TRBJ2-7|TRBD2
CASSLFAGGTYEQYF
TGTGCCAGCAGCTTGTTTGCGGGGGGGACCTACGAGCAGTACTTC
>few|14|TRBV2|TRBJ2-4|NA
CASSARIAKNIQYF
TGTGCCAGCAGTGCCCGTATAGCCAAAAACATTCAGTACTTC
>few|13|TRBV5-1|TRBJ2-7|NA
CASSPVGPYEQYF
TGCGCCAGCAGCCCTGTGGGTCCCTACGAGCAGTACTTC
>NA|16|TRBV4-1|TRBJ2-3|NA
CASSQRKTGRADTQYF
TGCGCCAGCAGCCAACGGAAGACAGGGAGGGCAGATACGCAGTATTTT
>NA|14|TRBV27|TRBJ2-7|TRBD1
CAIKGQGKTHEQYF
TGTGCCATCAAAGGACAGGGGAAAACCCACGAGCAGTACTTC
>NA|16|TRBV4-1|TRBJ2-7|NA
CASSQDGDWSSYGQYF
TGCGCCAGCAGCCAAGACGGCGACTGGAGCTCCTACGGGCAGTACTTC
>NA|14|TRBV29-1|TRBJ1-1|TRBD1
CSVLAGQINTEAFF
TGCAGCGTTCTGGCGGGACAGATTAACACTGAAGCTTTCTTT
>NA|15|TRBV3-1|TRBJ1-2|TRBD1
CASSPRTGYNYGYTF
TGTGCCAGCAGCCCTCGGACAGGCTATAACTATGGCTACACCTTC
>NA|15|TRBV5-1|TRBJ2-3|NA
CASSQAVAFGDTQYF
TGCGCCAGCAGCCAGGCGGTGGCGTTTGGAGATACGCAGTATTTT
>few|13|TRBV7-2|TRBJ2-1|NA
CASSLNKFNEQFF
TGTGCCAGCAGCTTGAACAAATTCAATGAGCAGTTCTTC
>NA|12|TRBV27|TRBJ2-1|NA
CASSLEPHEQFF
TGTGCCAGCAGTTTAGAACCCCATGAGCAGTTCTTC
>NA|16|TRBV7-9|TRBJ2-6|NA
CASVPPGVSGANVLTF
TGTGCCAGCGTACCACCGGGGGTGTCTGGGGCCAACGTCCTGACTTTC
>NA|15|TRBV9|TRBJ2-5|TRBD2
CASSYSGVPQETQYF
TGTGCCAGCAGCTATAGCGGGGTGCCCCAAGAGACCCAGTACTTC
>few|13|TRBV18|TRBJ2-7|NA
CASSPSESYEQYF
TGTGCCAGCTCACCCAGTGAGTCCTACGAGCAGTACTTC
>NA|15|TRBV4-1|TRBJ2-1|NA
CASSQEGRLYNEQFF
TGCGCCAGCAGCCAAGAGGGTAGGCTTTACAATGAGCAGTTCTTC
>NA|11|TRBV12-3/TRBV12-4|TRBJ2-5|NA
CASSSVGTQYF
TGTGCCAGCAGCAGTGTTGGGACCCAGTACTTC
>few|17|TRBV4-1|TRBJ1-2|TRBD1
CASSLAGQGNTFHGYTF
TGCGCCAGCAGCCTGGCGGGACAGGGGAACACTTTCCATGGCTACACCTTC
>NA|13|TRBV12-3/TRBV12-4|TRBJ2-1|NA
CASSLLDISEQFF
TGTGCCAGCAGTTTATTGGACATTAGTGAGCAGTTCTTC
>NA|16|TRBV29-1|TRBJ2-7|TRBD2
CSVEDGVSGVDDEQYF
TGCAGCGTTGAAGATGGGGTTAGCGGGGTAGACGACGAGCAGTACTTC
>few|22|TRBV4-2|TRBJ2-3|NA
CASSREGGERGRRWGLTDTQYF
TGTGCCAGCAGCCGCGAAGGGGGGGAAAGGGGGCGAAGGTGGGGTCTAACAGATACGCAGTATTTT
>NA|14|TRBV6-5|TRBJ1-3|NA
CASKLTISGNTIYF
TGTGCCAGCAAACTGACAATCTCTGGAAACACCATATATTTT
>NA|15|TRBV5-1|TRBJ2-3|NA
CASTLGPPYTDTQYF
TGCGCCAGCACCCTCGGGCCACCCTACACAGATACGCAGTATTTT
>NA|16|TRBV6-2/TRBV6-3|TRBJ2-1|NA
CASSYEVGDLYNEQFF
TGTGCCAGCAGTTACGAGGTCGGGGATTTGTACAATGAGCAGTTCTTC
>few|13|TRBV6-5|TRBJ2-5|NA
CASSYSSQETQYF
TGTGCCAGCAGTTACTCTAGCCAAGAGACCCAGTACTTC
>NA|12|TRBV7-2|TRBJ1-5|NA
CASSVSGQPQHF
TGTGCCAGCAGCGTGTCCGGGCAGCCCCAGCATTTT
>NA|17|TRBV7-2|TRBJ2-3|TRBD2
CASSLAPGGPATDTQYF
TGTGCCAGCAGCTTGGCCCCGGGGGGGCCAGCCACAGATACGCAGTATTTT
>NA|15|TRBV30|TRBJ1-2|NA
CAWSGAGWDNYGYTF
TGTGCCTGGAGTGGTGCAGGGTGGGATAACTATGGCTACACCTTC
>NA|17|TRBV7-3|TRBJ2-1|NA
CASSLVGAGLSYNEQFF
TGTGCCAGCAGCTTAGTGGGAGCGGGTCTCTCCTACAATGAGCAGTTCTTC